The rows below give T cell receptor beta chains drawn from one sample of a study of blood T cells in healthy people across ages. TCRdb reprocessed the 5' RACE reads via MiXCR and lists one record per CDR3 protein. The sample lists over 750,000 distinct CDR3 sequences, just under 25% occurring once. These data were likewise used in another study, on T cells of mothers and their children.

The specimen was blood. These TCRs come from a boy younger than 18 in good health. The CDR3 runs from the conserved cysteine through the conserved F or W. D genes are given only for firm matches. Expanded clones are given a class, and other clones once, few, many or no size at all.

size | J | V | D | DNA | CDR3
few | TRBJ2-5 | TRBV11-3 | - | TGTGCCAGCAGCTTAGCTATCGGGGGCCAAATCCAAGAGACCCAGTACTTC | CASSLAIGGQIQETQYF
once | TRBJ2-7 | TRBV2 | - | TGTGCCAGCAGTGATCCTGGGGGAGCATACGAGCAGTACTTC | CASSDPGGAYEQYF
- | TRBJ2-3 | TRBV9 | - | TGTGCCAGCAGCGTAGAGGGTAATACGCAGTATTTT | CASSVEGNTQYF
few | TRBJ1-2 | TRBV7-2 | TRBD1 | TGTGCCAGCAGTTCAACAGGGGGCGGCTATGGCTACACCTTC | CASSSTGGGYGYTF
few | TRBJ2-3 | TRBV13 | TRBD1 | TGTGCCAGCGAGAGACAGGGAGAGACTTACACAGATACGCAGTATTTT | CASERQGETYTDTQYF
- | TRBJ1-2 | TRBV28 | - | TGTGCCAGCAAGCCAGGGAAGGGCTATGGCTACACCTTC | CASKPGKGYGYTF
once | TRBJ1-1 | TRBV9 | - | TGTGCCAGCAGCCGACAGGTGATGACCACTGAAGCTTTCTTT | CASSRQVMTTEAFF
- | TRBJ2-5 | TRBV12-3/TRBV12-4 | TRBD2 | TGTGCCAGCAGGGAGCGGGGGCTTTGGGGGACCCAGTACTTC | CASRERGLWGTQYF
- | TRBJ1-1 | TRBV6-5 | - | TGTGCCAGCAGTTACTCGTTCATTGACGGGGGTGAGTCGAACACTGAAGCTTTCTTT | CASSYSFIDGGESNTEAFF
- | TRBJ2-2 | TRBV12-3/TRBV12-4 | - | TGTGCCTCGGGGGCCATCGGTTCCGGGGAGCTGTTTTTT | CASGAIGSGELFF
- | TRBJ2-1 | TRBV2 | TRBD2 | TGTGCCAGCATCGGGAGGGCCAGTTTCAATGAGCAGTTCTTC | CASIGRASFNEQFF
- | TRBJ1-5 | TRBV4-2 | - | TGTGCCAGCAGCCAAGATCTCGCGGCTCATAGCAATCAGCCCCAGCATTTT | CASSQDLAAHSNQPQHF
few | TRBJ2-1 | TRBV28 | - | TGTGCCAGCACCGCTGACCCGCGGTGGGACAATGAGCAGTTCTTC | CASTADPRWDNEQFF
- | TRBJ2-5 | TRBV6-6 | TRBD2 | TGTGCCAGCAGCAGAGGACTAGCGGCGGAGACCCAGTACTTC | CASSRGLAAETQYF
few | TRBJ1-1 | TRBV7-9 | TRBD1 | TGTGCCAGCAGCTTAAGCACAGGGGGCCGGAACACTGAAGCTTTCTTT | CASSLSTGGRNTEAFF
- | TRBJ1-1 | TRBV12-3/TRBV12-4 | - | TGTGCCAGCAGTCCACAGGGACTAGAAGCTTTCTTT | CASSPQGLEAFF
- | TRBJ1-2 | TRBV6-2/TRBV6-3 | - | TGTGCCAGCAGTTACGGGCAGTTCTATGGCTACACCTTC | CASSYGQFYGYTF
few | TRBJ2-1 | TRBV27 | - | TGTGCCAGCAGTTTCCGGGCTTCGAACAATGAGCAGTTCTTC | CASSFRASNNEQFF
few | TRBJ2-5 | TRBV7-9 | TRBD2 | TGTGCCAGCAGCTTAGATGACTCGGCGGGGGTTTGGCTAGAGACCCAGTACTTC | CASSLDDSAGVWLETQYF
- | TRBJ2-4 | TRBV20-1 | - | TGCAGTGCTAGACGACAGGAAAACATTCAGTACTTC | CSARRQENIQYF
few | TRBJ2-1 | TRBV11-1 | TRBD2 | TGTGCCAGCAGCTTAGTTGGCGGGGGGCCCATTAATGAGCAGTTCTTC | CASSLVGGGPINEQFF
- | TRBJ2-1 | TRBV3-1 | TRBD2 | TGTGCCAGCAGCCCGGGACTAGTGATAGAGCAGTTCTTC | CASSPGLVIEQFF
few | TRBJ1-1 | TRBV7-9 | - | TGTGCCAGCAGCTCGGACTGGAACACTGAAGCTTTCTTT | CASSSDWNTEAFF
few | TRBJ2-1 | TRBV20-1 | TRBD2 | TGCAGTGCTAGAGATTATTGGAGTGGGACTACGAACAATGAGCAGTTCTTC | CSARDYWSGTTNNEQFF
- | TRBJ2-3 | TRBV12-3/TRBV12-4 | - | TGTGCCAGCAGCCTAGGCACCCCGCGAACAGATACGGAGTATTTT | CASSLGTPRTDTEYF
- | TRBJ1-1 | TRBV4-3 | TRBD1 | TGCGCCAGCAGCCAGGACAGGGGGCGAATGAACACTGAAGCTTTCTTT | CASSQDRGRMNTEAFF
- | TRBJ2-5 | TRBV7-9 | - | TGTGCCAGCAGCTTACCACAGCAAGAGACCCAGTACTTC | CASSLPQQETQYF
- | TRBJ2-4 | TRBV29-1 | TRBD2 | TGCAGCGTTGCCGGGAGGGCCAAAAACATTCAGCACTTC | CSVAGRAKNIQHF
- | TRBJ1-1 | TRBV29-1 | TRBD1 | TGCAGCGTCAAGGGGCACGCAGGGGGCACTGAAGCTTTCTTT | CSVKGHAGGTEAFF
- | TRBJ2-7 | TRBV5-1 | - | TGCGCCAGCAGCCCAGGAGACGACTACGGCAGGAGGAACGAGCAGTACTTC | CASSPGDDYGRRNEQYF
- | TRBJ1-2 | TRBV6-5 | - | TGTGCCAGCAGTACCAACAGGGCGGATGGCTACACCTTC | CASSTNRADGYTF
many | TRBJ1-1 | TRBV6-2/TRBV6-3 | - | TGTGCCAGCAGTTTCCCGAACACTGAAGCTTTCTTT | CASSFPNTEAFF
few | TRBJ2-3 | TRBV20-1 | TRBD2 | TGCAGTGCTATAATCGGGAGGAGCCCCGTGCTGGCAGATACGCAGTATTTT | CSAIIGRSPVLADTQYF
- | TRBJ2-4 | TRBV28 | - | TGTGCCAGCAGTTTATCCGGGCGAGGATACAAAAACATTCAGTACTTC | CASSLSGRGYKNIQYF
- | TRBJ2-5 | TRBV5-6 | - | TGTGCCAGCAGCTTGCTTTCTGGGGCGGGAGAGACCCAGTACTTC | CASSLLSGAGETQYF
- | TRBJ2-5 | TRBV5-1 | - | TGCGCCAGCAGCTCCGAAAAGGGCACAAAAGAGACCCAGTACTTC | CASSSEKGTKETQYF
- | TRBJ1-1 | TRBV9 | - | TGTGCCGGCACCAGAGGGGGAGGGGTGAACACTGAAGCTTTCTTT | CAGTRGGGVNTEAFF
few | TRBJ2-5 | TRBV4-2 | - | TGTGCCAGCAGCCAAGAGTTCGCCCAAGAGACCCAGTACTTC | CASSQEFAQETQYF
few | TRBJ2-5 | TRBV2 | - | TGTGCCAGCAGGGGTACAGGGAGGGGAGAGACCCAGTACTTC | CASRGTGRGETQYF
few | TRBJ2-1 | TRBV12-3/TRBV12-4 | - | TGTGCCAGCAGTTCCTCAGGGATCAATGAGCAGTTCTTC | CASSSSGINEQFF
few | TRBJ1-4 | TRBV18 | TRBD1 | TGTGCCAGCTCACCCCAGGGGGAGCATGAAAAACTGTTTTTT | CASSPQGEHEKLFF
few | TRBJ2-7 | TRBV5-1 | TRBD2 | TGCGCCAGCAGCCCAACTCGTAGCGGGAGGCCCCACGAGCAGTACTTC | CASSPTRSGRPHEQYF
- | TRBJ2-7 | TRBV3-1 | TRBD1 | TGTGCCAGCAGCCTACGGACAGGGGGCACCGAGCAGTACTTC | CASSLRTGGTEQYF
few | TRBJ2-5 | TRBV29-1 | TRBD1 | TGCAGCGTTGAAATCGTGGGACAGGGAAAGGTTGGGGAGACCCAGTACTTC | CSVEIVGQGKVGETQYF
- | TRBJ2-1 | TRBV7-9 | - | TGTGCCAGCAGCCAGAGCAACGGGATCTACAATGAGCAGTTCTTC | CASSQSNGIYNEQFF
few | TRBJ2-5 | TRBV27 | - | TGTGCCAGCAGTTTTTACAGGGAAGGAGAGACCCAGTACTTC | CASSFYREGETQYF
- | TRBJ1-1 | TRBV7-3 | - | TGTGCCAGTTCTTTGAAGGAGAACACTGAAGCTTTCTTT | CASSLKENTEAFF
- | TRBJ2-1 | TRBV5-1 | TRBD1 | TGCGCCAGCAGCTTGGAGGGACAGGGGTCTGAGCAGTTCTTC | CASSLEGQGSEQFF
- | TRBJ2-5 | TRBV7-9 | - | TGTGCCAGCAGCCCCCGGACGGAGCCTGAGCAGTACTTC | CASSPRTEPEQYF
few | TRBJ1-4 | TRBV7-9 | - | TGTGCCAGCAGCCCCCTCGGCGGTGAAAAACTGTTTTTT | CASSPLGGEKLFF
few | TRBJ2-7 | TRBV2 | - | TGTGCCAGCATGCCAGGCAAGGGGCTTTATGAGCAGTACTTC | CASMPGKGLYEQYF
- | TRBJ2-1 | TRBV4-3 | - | TGCGCCAGCAGCCAAGTGCCAGGTGGGTTCAATGAGCAGTTCTTC | CASSQVPGGFNEQFF
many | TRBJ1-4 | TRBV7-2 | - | TGTGCCAGCAGCTTAGTTGCTAATGAAAAACTGTTTTTT | CASSLVANEKLFF